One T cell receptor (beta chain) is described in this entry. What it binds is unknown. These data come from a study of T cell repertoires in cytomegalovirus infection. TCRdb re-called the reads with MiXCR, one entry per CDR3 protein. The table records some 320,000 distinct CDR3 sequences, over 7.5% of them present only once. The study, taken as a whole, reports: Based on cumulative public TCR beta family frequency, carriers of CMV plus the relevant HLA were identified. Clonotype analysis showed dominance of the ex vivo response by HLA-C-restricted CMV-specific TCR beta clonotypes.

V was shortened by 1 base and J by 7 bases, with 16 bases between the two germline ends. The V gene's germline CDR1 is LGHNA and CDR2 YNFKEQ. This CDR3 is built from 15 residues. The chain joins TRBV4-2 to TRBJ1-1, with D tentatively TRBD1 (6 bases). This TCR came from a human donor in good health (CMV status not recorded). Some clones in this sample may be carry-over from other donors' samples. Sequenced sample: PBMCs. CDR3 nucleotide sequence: TGTGCCAGCAGCCAAGCCCCCACGACAGGCTTTGAAGCTTTCTTT. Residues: CASSQAPTTGFEAFF.